The 21 T cell receptor beta chains below all came from one sample that was sequenced in a study of shared clonotypes between healthy human individuals. Some clones are missing from TCRdb's copy, which holds only in-frame ones; the method was immunoSEQ multiplex PCR. The sample has under 650,000 clones, approximately 95% seen once. Sequencing was carried out using naive CD4+ T cells sorted from blood. As to subset: CD45RA+ positively selected. The receptors come from a woman in her thirties in good health.

The chain recombines TRBV15 with TRBJ2-7; 7 bases map to TRBD2. The CDR3 has 14 residues. With V trimmed by 3 bases and J by 2 bases, 4 bases remained unmatched. Germline-derived CDR1 and CDR2 are LNHNV and YYDKDF (reference sequence). The CDR3 protein is CATSSWGRAYEQYF. The DNA of the CDR3 is TGTGCCACCAGCAGTTGGGGGAGGGCCTACGAGCAGTACTTC.

V usage is TRBV5-1 and J usage is TRBJ1-1; the D is unclear. This CDR3 has 13 amino acids. The V and J ends lost 0 bases and 7 bases respectively, with 10 bases between them. CDR1 is SGHRS, CDR2 YFSETQ, per germline. The CDR3 DNA follows: TGCGCCAGCAGCTTGGCCGGTAGGAGTGAAGCTTTCTTT. It yields the protein CASSLAGRSEAFF.

The gene calls are TRBV28 and TRBJ1-1, with TRBD1 matching over 7 bases. The CDR3 contains 14 residues. Germline CDR1 reads MDHEN; CDR2 reads SYDVKM. V dropped 7 bases and J dropped 8; count of bases not matched to a gene: 13. The CDR3 loop reads CASKGQLDAIEAFF. The CDR3 DNA reads as TGTGCCAGCAAGGGACAGCTCGACGCTATCGAAGCTTTCTTT.

This clone was seen only once. The rearrangement links TRBV27 to TRBJ2-2; a possible D gene is TRBD2 (6 bases). Germline loops: CDR1 MNHEY, CDR2 SMNVEV (reference sequence). Trimming removed 3 bases at V and 5 bases at J, with 13 bases between. CDR3 length: 15 residues. Here the CDR3 DNA reads TGTGCCAGCAGTTTTAGGAGGGGAGAAACCGGGGAGCTGTTTTTT. This codes for CASSFRRGETGELFF.

The chain uses TRBV29-1 and TRBJ2-7, with 7 bases lining up with TRBD2. The germline gives CDR1 SQVTM, CDR2 ANQGSEA. With 7 bases clipped from V and 0 bases from J, the junction kept 12 bases outside the gene matches. The CDR3 extends over 15 amino acids. The CDR3, as DNA: TGCAGCGCAACCTACCCTAGCGGTAACTCCTACGAGCAGTACTTC. This codes for CSATYPSGNSYEQYF.

A single count supports this clone. The V gene is TRBV7-9, the J gene TRBJ2-2; D might be TRBD2 (5 bases). The CDR3 spans 15 residues. CDR1 SEHNR and CDR2 FQNEAQ come from the germline V gene (reference sequence). V lost 7 bases, J lost 3 bases, and 15 bases lay in between. The CDR3 spells CASTLEGGYTGELFF. The DNA of the CDR3 is TGTGCCAGCACCCTAGAGGGCGGATACACCGGGGAGCTGTTTTTT.

Only one count was recorded for this clone. J is TRBJ1-3 and V is TRBV5-1; tentative D call: TRBD1 (6 bases). Germline values: CDR1 SGHRS, CDR2 YFSETQ. The CDR3 totals 16 residues. V lost 4 bases, J lost 0 bases, and 14 bases lay in between. Here the CDR3 reads CASSTQPGDSGNTIYF. CDR3 coding DNA: TGCGCCAGCAGCACCCAGCCAGGGGACTCTGGAAACACCATATATTTT.

The V call is TRBV5-4, the J call TRBJ2-5; no definite D call. The germline gives CDR1 SGHNT, CDR2 YYREEE (reference sequence). CDR3 length equals 14 residues. V was shortened by 0 bases and J by 0 bases, with 6 bases between the two germline ends. CDR3 sequence reads: CASSLEWNQETQYF. CDR3 DNA: TGTGCCAGCAGCTTGGAGTGGAACCAAGAGACCCAGTACTTC. Full variable domain (outside the CDR3, taken from reference TRBV5-4 and TRBJ2-5): ETGVTQSPTHLIKTRGQQVTLRCSSQSGHNTVSWYQQALGQGPQFIFQYYREEENGRGNFPPRFSGLQFPNYSSELNVNALELDDSALYLCASSLEWNQETQYFGPGTRLLVL.

This chain uses TRBV10-3 with TRBJ1-1; 7 nucleotides line up with TRBD1. CDR1 and CDR2 from the germline V gene are ENHRY and SYGVKD. Unmatched junction bases numbered 10, after V lost 6 bases and J lost 0 bases. The CDR3 has 16 residues. The CDR3 here is CAIRDPDRYMNTEAFF. The CDR3 coding sequence is TGTGCCATCAGGGACCCGGACAGGTACATGAACACTGAAGCTTTCTTT.

The CDR3 DNA reads TGTGCCAGCACCCTAGACTTACGCTCCTACGAGCAGTACTTC. Translated, it gives CASTLDLRSYEQYF. The V call is TRBV28, the J call TRBJ2-5, with D unresolved. The DNA end favors TRBJ2-7, so the J call may be wrong. There are 14 residues in the CDR3. Germline V gene lookup returns CDR1 MDHEN and CDR2 SYDVKM.

This clone came up once. J is TRBJ2-7 and V is TRBV6-5; tentative D call: TRBD2 (6 bases). With 6 bases removed from V and 7 bases from J, the gap between germline ends came to 22 bases. CDR1 and CDR2 from the germline V gene are MNHEY and SVGAGI. The CDR3 loop spans 15 amino acids. The CDR3 region is CASRRVAEGGGEQYF. In DNA, the CDR3 is TGTGCCAGCAGACGAGTAGCGGAAGGAGGTGGGGAGCAGTACTTC.

This chain uses TRBV28 with TRBJ2-6, with D possibly called TRBD1 or TRBD2 (5 bases each). V gave up 5 bases and J gave up 0 bases, with 11 bases separating them. Germline V gene sequence: CDR1 MDHEN, CDR2 SYDVKM. The CDR3 covers 16 residues. This CDR3 reads CASSARGLSGANVLTF. CDR3 DNA: TGTGCCAGCAGTGCCCGGGGCCTCTCTGGGGCCAACGTCCTGACTTTC.

This chain uses TRBV5-3 with TRBJ1-2; D ambiguous. TRBV5-3 carries the ORF label, with uncertain function. This CDR3 has 17 residues. V was trimmed by 4 bases and J by 3 bases, leaving 22 bases between them. CDR3 in amino acids: CARSRPHVPASDYGYTF. The CDR3, as DNA: TGTGCCAGAAGCAGACCTCATGTCCCGGCCTCCGACTATGGCTACACCTTC.

The gene calls are TRBV6-6 and TRBJ2-6, with TRBD1 as a possible D gene (6 bases). Germline V CDR1 and CDR2: MNHNY, SVGAGI (reference sequence). V was clipped by 6 bases and J by 0 bases, with 12 bases between them. The CDR3 is 16 residues long. Here the CDR3 reads CASSRQALSGANVLTF. DNA of the CDR3: TGTGCCAGCAGCCGACAGGCCCTCTCTGGGGCCAACGTCCTGACTTTC.

This chain joins TRBV11-1 and TRBJ1-1; tentatively, D is TRBD1 (5 bases). The germline V gene encodes CDR1 SGHAT and CDR2 FQDESV (reference sequence). This CDR3 is built from 15 residues. Between the trimmed V and J ends, which lost 0 bases and 6 bases, there was a span of 14 bases. This CDR3 is CASSLARGGTAEAFF. CDR3 nucleotides: TGTGCCAGCAGCTTAGCGCGCGGGGGGACGGCTGAAGCTTTCTTT.

The genes are TRBV19 and TRBJ2-6; 8 nucleotides line up with TRBD2. Trimming took 5 bases from V and 6 from J; bases not matched to a gene: 12. Germline CDR1 and CDR2: LNHDA and SQIVND (reference sequence). The CDR3 contains 17 residues. The CDR3 nucleotides are TGTGCCAGTAGTCGGACCCGGGGGGGTACGAAGGCCAACGTCCTGACTTTC. Residues: CASSRTRGGTKANVLTF.

The DNA for the CDR3 is TGTGCCACCAGCACCGGGACTAGCGGGATGGGGTGGAAGTTCTTC. It translates to CATSTGTSGMGWKFF. The V gene is TRBV10-3, the J gene TRBJ2-1; 13 bases map to TRBD2. Germline V gene data show CDR1 as ENHRY and CDR2 as SYGVKD. This CDR3 contains 15 residues. V shed 10 bases, J shed 14 bases, and the junction held 17 bases outside the gene matches.

The chain combines TRBV7-6 with TRBJ2-1, with TRBD1 matching over 9 bases. Germline V CDR1 and CDR2: SGHVS, FNYEAQ. The CDR3 consists of 17 residues. J was trimmed by 1 base and V by 5 bases; bases with no gene match: 9. CDR3 sequence reads: CASSAGTGTRSYNEQFF. The DNA for the CDR3 is TGTGCCAGCAGCGCCGGGACAGGGACCAGGTCCTACAATGAGCAGTTCTTC.

The gene calls are TRBV5-1 and TRBJ2-7; 8 positions match TRBD2. Germline V gives CDR1 SGHRS, CDR2 YFSETQ. CDR3 length equals 16 residues. V lost 1 base to trimming and J lost 2 bases; unmatched junction nucleotides: 8. The CDR3 DNA sequence: TGCGCCAGCAGCTTGTACGCGATTAGCGGGGCCTACGAGCAGTACTTC. Protein sequence: CASSLYAISGAYEQYF.

The genes are TRBV21-1 and TRBJ2-5; TRBD1, the table's D call, lacks a check against the DNA. The DNA end favors TRBJ2-7, so the J call may be wrong. TRBV21-1 is noted as a pseudogene. The CDR3 has 16 amino acids. The chain's CDR3 is CASSKDHRPSLNEQYF. DNA of the CDR3: TGTGCCAGCAGCAAAGATCACAGGCCCTCGCTTAACGAGCAGTACTTC.

This sequence joins TRBV2 and TRBJ2-7; no clear D. Trimming pared 3 bases from V and 2 bases from J, leaving 11 bases between. The CDR3 is made up of 14 amino acids. CDR1 and CDR2 from the germline V gene are SNHLY and FYNNEI. In DNA, the CDR3 is TGTGCCAGCAGTGACATCAGGCCACCCTACGAGCAGTACTTC. Encoded protein: CASSDIRPPYEQYF.